A single sample gave rise to the 28 T cell receptor beta chains below, sequenced in a study of T cells in Graves' hyperthyroidism and ophthalmopathy. Amplified TCR beta CDR3 regions derived from RNA transcripts. The HTBI primer set served for first-round RT-PCR of the TCR CDR3. A single record per CDR3 protein comes from TCRdb applying MiXCR to the multiplex PCR reads. Here the sample spans roughly 99,000 distinct CDR3 sequences, around a sixth being singletons. The sequenced sample consisted of blood. The source is a woman between 50 and 59 years old with Graves' hyperthyroidism.

This clonotype was detected many times. The chain combines TRBV20-1 with TRBJ2-7; possibly TRBD1 or TRBD2 for D (5 bases each). Germline V gene sequence: CDR1 DFQATT, CDR2 SNEGSKA (reference sequence). CDR3 length equals 13 residues. V lost 5 bases, J lost 9 bases, and 20 bases lay in between. CDR3 sequence: CSAFGTPSGGQYF. CDR3 bases: TGCAGTGCTTTCGGGACGCCGAGCGGCGGGCAGTACTTC.

Ten or more counts support this clonotype. The chain joins TRBV29-1 to TRBJ2-1; 11 bases match TRBD2. Germline assignment: CDR1 SQVTM and CDR2 ANQGSEA. The CDR3 is 14 residues long. Losses at the gene ends were 6 bases for V and 7 bases for J; bases not matched to a gene: 8. The CDR3 nucleotides read TGCAGCGTACCACTAGCGGGAGCTTATAATGAGCAGTTCTTC. This codes for CSVPLAGAYNEQFF.

This clonotype was counted many times. This rearrangement joins TRBV4-1 to TRBJ2-2; 9 nucleotides line up with TRBD1. This CDR3 spans 18 amino acids. The V gene's germline CDR1 is MGHRA and CDR2 YSYEKL. The J segment lost 6 bases and the V segment lost 0 bases, leaving 11 bases of the junction unmatched. This CDR3 is CASSQDTGTGYPAGELFF. The CDR3 DNA is TGCGCCAGCAGCCAAGATACAGGGACAGGGTATCCAGCCGGGGAGCTGTTTTTT.

This clonotype was observed a handful of times. In nucleotides, the CDR3 is TGCGCCAGCAGTGAGTCTCGCGGGAACACCGGGGAGCTGTTTTTT. It encodes CASSESRGNTGELFF. This chain joins TRBV10-2 and TRBJ2-2; D is undetermined. The germline V gene has CDR1 WSHSY and CDR2 SAAADI. Trimming removed 0 bases at V and 1 base at J, with 6 bases between. The CDR3 runs 15 residues.

The chain joins TRBV2 to TRBJ2-7; TRBD2 aligns across 9 bases. The CDR3 runs to 13 residues. In germline, CDR1 is SNHLY, CDR2 FYNNEI. V dropped 7 bases and J dropped 5; count of bases not matched to a gene: 6. CDR3 protein: CASTLAGLNEQYF. CDR3 bases: TGTGCCAGCACCCTAGCGGGACTGAACGAGCAGTACTTC.

This clonotype was counted at least ten times. The V and J genes are TRBV10-3 and TRBJ2-7; 11 bases are shared with TRBD2. This CDR3 is 15 amino acids long. CDR1 is ENHRY, CDR2 SYGVKD, per germline. V was clipped by 7 bases and J by 3 bases; unmatched bases: 8. This chain's CDR3 is CAITRGTSGNYEQYF. The CDR3 DNA sequence: TGTGCCATCACCCGAGGGACTAGCGGAAACTACGAGCAGTACTTC.

This clonotype has ten or more counts. The chain joins TRBV20-1 to TRBJ2-1; TRBD2 aligns across 10 bases. Germline CDR1 reads DFQATT; CDR2 reads SNEGSKA (reference sequence). The CDR3 has 14 amino acids. The ends lost 6 bases at V and 1 base at J; junction bases unmatched: 3. The CDR3 here is CSARTSGSYNEQFF. The DNA for the CDR3 is TGCAGTGCGAGGACTAGCGGATCCTACAATGAGCAGTTCTTC.

This clonotype was found many times. J is TRBJ2-1 and V is TRBV4-1; D might be TRBD2 (6 bases). V was trimmed by 6 bases and J by 1 base, leaving 10 bases between them. The CDR3 contains 14 residues. The V gene's germline CDR1 is MGHRA and CDR2 YSYEKL. CDR3 DNA: TGCGCCAGCAGGAGACTAGGTTCCTACAATGAGCAGTTCTTC. Translated: CASRRLGSYNEQFF.

This clonotype came up many times. The J gene is TRBJ2-5, the V gene TRBV18; TRBD1 matches at 10 bases. Germline values: CDR1 KGHSH, CDR2 LQKENI. The CDR3 has 14 amino acids. Losses at the gene ends were 3 bases for V and 5 bases for J; bases not matched to a gene: 3. The CDR3 region is CASSPGTGDETQYF. Here the CDR3 DNA reads TGTGCCAGCTCACCCGGGACAGGGGACGAGACCCAGTACTTC.

This clonotype was detected many times. The chain combines TRBV10-1 with TRBJ2-7; perhaps D is TRBD1 or TRBD2 (6 bases each). Germline CDR1 and CDR2: WNHNN and SYGVQD (reference sequence). This CDR3 spans 13 amino acids. V lost 6 bases and J lost 3, with 12 bases in between. The CDR3 nucleotides are TGCGCCAGCAGCGAAGGGGGGAACTACGAGCAGTACTTC. The encoded protein is CASSEGGNYEQYF.

This clonotype was seen ten or more times. This rearrangement joins TRBV24-1 to TRBJ2-1; 8 nucleotides line up with TRBD1. Germline V gene data show CDR1 as KGHDR and CDR2 as SFDVKD. The CDR3 length is 16 residues. Germline trimming cut 3 bases from V and 2 bases from J; bases unmatched to any gene: 5. The CDR3 DNA sequence: TGTGCCACCAGTGATACCCGGACAGGGCCCTACAATGAGCAGTTCTTC. It specifies CATSDTRTGPYNEQFF.

This clonotype was observed at least ten times. The J gene is TRBJ2-3, the V gene TRBV7-3; TRBD1 matches 11 bases. The CDR3 sequence is 16 residues long. After removal of 5 bases from V and 7 bases from J, the junction contained 11 bases not matched to a gene. From germline, CDR1 is SGHTA and CDR2 FQGTGA. The CDR3 nucleotides are TGTGCCAGCAGCCTACAACCCGGGACAGGGGGGCATACGCAGTATTTT. It codes for CASSLQPGTGGHTQYF.

This clonotype was found many times. This chain links TRBV20-1 with TRBJ1-1; D not certain. This CDR3 comprises 14 residues. Germline CDR1 DFQATT, CDR2 SNEGSKA (reference sequence). V lost 5 bases to trimming and J lost 4 bases, with 17 bases between them. The CDR3 nucleotides are TGCAGTGCTCCTCCCCAGGCCCGAGGCACTGAAGCTTTCTTT. It yields the protein CSAPPQARGTEAFF.

Many counts were recorded for this clonotype. This sequence joins TRBV14 and TRBJ2-1, with a tentative D call TRBD2 (5 bases). The CDR3 is 15 residues long. V was clipped by 4 bases and J by 3 bases, with 13 bases between them. CDR1 is SGHDN and CDR2 is FVKESK in the germline V gene. In nucleotides, the CDR3 is TGTGCCAGCAGCCCGGAGGCAGTTAACTACAATGAGCAGTTCTTC. This sequence encodes CASSPEAVNYNEQFF.

This clonotype was detected many times. This sequence joins TRBV28 and TRBJ2-5, with 11 bases identical to TRBD2. The CDR3 has 15 amino acids. The V gene's germline CDR1 is MDHEN and CDR2 SYDVKM. The V segment lost 6 bases and the J segment 3 bases; nucleotides outside the gene matches: 6. CDR3 sequence (DNA): TGTGCCAGCAGAGTAGCGGGAGGGCCGGAAGAGACCCAGTACTTC. Its translation: CASRVAGGPEETQYF. Based on the CDR3 plus reference TRBV28 and TRBJ2-5, the full variable domain is DVKVTQSSRYLVKRTGEKVFLECVQDMDHENMFWYRQDPGLGLRLIYFSYDVKMKEKGDIPEGYSVSREKKERFSLILESASTNQTSMYLCASRVAGGPEETQYFGPGTRLLVL.

This clonotype was seen many times. V usage is TRBV6-2 or TRBV6-3 and J usage is TRBJ2-7, with unresolved D. The CDR3 has 14 amino acids. Germline lookup yields CDR1 MNHEY and CDR2 SVGEGT. The V end lost 0 bases, the J end lost 0 bases, and 6 bases lay between the germline ends. For the CDR3, the DNA is TGTGCCAGCAGTTACTCGCAGAGCTCCTACGAGCAGTACTTC. This sequence encodes CASSYSQSSYEQYF.

This clonotype was seen repeatedly, ten times or more. The chain is built from TRBV12-3 or TRBV12-4 and TRBJ2-5; D possibly matches TRBD1 or TRBD2 (6 bases each). Trimming pared 6 bases from V and 5 bases from J, leaving 16 bases between. The CDR3 is 14 amino acids. The CDR3 spells CASSDGGQGETQYF. The CDR3, as DNA: TGTGCCAGCAGCGACGGGGGTCAGGGGGAGACCCAGTACTTC.

This rearrangement joins TRBV2 to TRBJ1-6; D is unclear. Between the trimmed V and J ends, which lost 8 bases and 5 bases, there was a span of 7 bases. This CDR3 is 12 amino acids long. CDR1 is SNHLY, CDR2 FYNNEI, per germline. CDR3 protein: CASRANNSPLHF. CDR3 coding DNA: TGTGCCAGCCGCGCTAATAATTCACCCCTCCACTTT.

This clonotype has ten or more counts. The chain links TRBV19 to TRBJ2-1, with D possibly being TRBD1 (5 bases). This CDR3 region has 13 residues. V shed 7 bases and J shed 2 bases, with 9 bases lying between them. CDR1 is LNHDA, CDR2 SQIVND, per germline (reference sequence). The CDR3 DNA is TGTGCCAGTACAACAGGTACCTACAATGAGCAGTTCTTC. Residues: CASTTGTYNEQFF.

This clonotype was detected many times. The chain is built from TRBV2 and TRBJ2-5, with 7 bases that match TRBD1. Germline assignment: CDR1 SNHLY and CDR2 FYNNEI. CDR3 size: 15 residues. The V and J ends lost 5 bases and 5 bases, in that order; junction bases with no gene match: 11. CDR3 in DNA: TGTGCCAGCAGTCCGGACAGGCCGAGAGGGGAGACCCAGTACTTC. Its translation: CASSPDRPRGETQYF. Full variable domain (outside the CDR3, taken from reference TRBV2 and TRBJ2-5): EPEVTQTPSHQVTQMGQEVILRCVPISNHLYFYWYRQILGQKVEFLVSFYNNEISEKSEIFDDQFSVERPDGSNFTLKIRSTKLEDSAMYFCASSPDRPRGETQYFGPGTRLLVL.

The table lists this clonotype with many counts. This CDR3 is CASSGDPYEQYF. DNA of the CDR3: TGTGCCAGTAGCGGGGATCCCTACGAGCAGTACTTC. The chain recombines TRBV19 with TRBJ2-7, with a weak D call TRBD2 (5 bases). V was pared by 6 bases and J by 2 bases, with 8 bases between. Germline loops: CDR1 LNHDA, CDR2 SQIVND (reference sequence). This CDR3 has 12 residues.

The table lists this clonotype with many counts. CDR3 amino acids: CASTQMTGGYTEAFF. Written as DNA, the CDR3 is TGTGCCAGCACTCAAATGACAGGGGGCTACACTGAAGCTTTCTTT. This chain connects TRBV28 to TRBJ1-1; TRBD1 matches at 10 bases. V trimming: 7 bases; J trimming: 3 bases; junction bases outside the gene matches: 8. Germline loops: CDR1 MDHEN, CDR2 SYDVKM. CDR3 size: 15 residues. Supplemented by reference TRBV28 and TRBJ1-1, the full variable domain reads DVKVTQSSRYLVKRTGEKVFLECVQDMDHENMFWYRQDPGLGLRLIYFSYDVKMKEKGDIPEGYSVSREKKERFSLILESASTNQTSMYLCASTQMTGGYTEAFFGQGTRLTVV.

Points on this clonotype: A much more abundant neighbour one base away suggests this may be a read error. The chain employs TRBV5-1 and TRBJ1-1; D remains ambiguous. CDR1 SGHRS and CDR2 YFSETQ come from the germline V gene. CDR3 length equals 15 residues. The CDR3 DNA follows: TGCGCCCGCAGCTGGACGGACGCGAAGGGCACTGAAGCTTTCTTT. Its protein is CARSWTDAKGTEAFF.

This clonotype was counted only a few times. A clone one base away is much larger, so this may be a read error. This chain uses TRBV7-2 with TRBJ2-1; TRBD1 might be the D (5 bases). Germline lookup yields CDR1 SGHTA and CDR2 FQGNSA. There are 15 residues in the CDR3. V was trimmed by 4 bases and J by 3 bases, leaving 13 bases between them. CDR3 DNA sequence: TGTGCCAGCAGCTGGGATCGACAGTGCTACAATGAGCAGTTCTTC. Amino acids: CASSWDRQCYNEQFF.

This clonotype was seen ten or more times. The J gene is TRBJ2-2, the V gene TRBV11-2; D remains ambiguous. V lost 5 bases to trimming and J lost 6 bases, with 10 bases between them. From germline, CDR1 is SGHAT and CDR2 FQNNGV. CDR3 length: 13 residues. The CDR3 DNA sequence: TGTGCCAGCAGCCTCACCCCGGCCGGGGAGCTGTTTTTT. Protein: CASSLTPAGELFF.

This clonotype has a handful of counts. A much larger clone differs from this one at a single base, so this may be a read error. V gene TRBV20-1 combines with J gene TRBJ1-1; D is unresolved. CDR3 length equals 13 residues. Germline V CDR1 and CDR2: DFQATT, SNEGSKA (reference sequence). This CDR3 reads CGAIPPEDTEAFF. In nucleotides, the CDR3 is TGCGGTGCTATCCCCCCAGAGGACACTGAAGCTTTCTTT.

This clonotype was picked up many times. This chain connects TRBV15 to TRBJ2-6; D perhaps matches TRBD2 (6 bases). Between the trimmed V and J ends, which lost 5 bases and 1 base, there was a span of 12 bases. This CDR3 is 16 amino acids long. Germline V CDR1 and CDR2: LNHNV, YYDKDF (reference sequence). CDR3 loop: CATSVWEASGANVLTF. The CDR3 coding sequence is TGTGCCACCAGCGTGTGGGAGGCATCTGGGGCCAACGTCCTGACTTTC.

In this sample, this clonotype turned up many times. The chain joins TRBV27 to TRBJ1-2, with D tentatively TRBD1 (5 bases). Germline CDR1 is MNHEY and CDR2 is SMNVEV (reference sequence). Trimming shortened V by 6 bases and J by 8 bases, and 16 bases separated the two germline ends. The CDR3 covers 13 residues. This CDR3 reads CASSREVGDGYTF. CDR3 bases: TGTGCCAGCAGCCGCGAAGTTGGGGACGGCTACACCTTC.